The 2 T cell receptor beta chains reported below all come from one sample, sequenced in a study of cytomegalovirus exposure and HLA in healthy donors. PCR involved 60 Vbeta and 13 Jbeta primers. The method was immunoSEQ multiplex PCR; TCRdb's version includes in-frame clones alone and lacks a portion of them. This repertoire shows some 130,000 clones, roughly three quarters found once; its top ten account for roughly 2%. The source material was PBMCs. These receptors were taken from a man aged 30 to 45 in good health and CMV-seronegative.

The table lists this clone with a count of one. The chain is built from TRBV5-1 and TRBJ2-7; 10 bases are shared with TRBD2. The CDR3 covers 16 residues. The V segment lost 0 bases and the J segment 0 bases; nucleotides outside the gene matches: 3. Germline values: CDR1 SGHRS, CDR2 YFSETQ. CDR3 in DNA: TGCGCCAGCAGCTTGGGTCCTAGCGGGAGCTCCTACGAGCAGTACTTC. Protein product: CASSLGPSGSSYEQYF.

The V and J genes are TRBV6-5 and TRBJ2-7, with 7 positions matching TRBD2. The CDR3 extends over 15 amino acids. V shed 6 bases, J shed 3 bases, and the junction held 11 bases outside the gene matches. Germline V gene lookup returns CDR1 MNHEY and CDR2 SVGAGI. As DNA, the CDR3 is TGTGCCAGCAGCCCCGAGAGGGACTACTACTACGAGCAGTACTTC. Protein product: CASSPERDYYYEQYF.